These T cell receptor beta chains were read from a single sample in a study of OX40 agonist ivuxolimab in advanced cancers. Sequencing used immunoSEQ multiplex PCR; TCRdb keeps in-frame clones, though not all of them. The table has fewer than 40,000 clones, around four fifths seen once. The sequences come from CD4+ or CD8+ T cells sorted from blood, collected in a trial of the OX40 agonist ivuxolimab. Source of these receptors: an adult with an advanced solid tumor such as melanoma, head and neck, liver or kidney cancer. CDR3s include the opening cysteine and the closing phenylalanine or tryptophan. The order of the fields is J gene, D gene, V gene, clone size, CDR3 protein, CDR3 DNA. The D gene is left open where the match is weak. Size tells how often a clone was seen (once, few, many) or the class of an expanded clone, and some rows leave it out.

J gene: TRBJ2-7; D gene: TRBD1; V gene: TRBV6-1; clone size: few; CDR3 protein: CATWDRAFGEQYF; CDR3 DNA: TGTGCCACCTGGGACAGGGCCTTCGGCGAGCAGTACTTC
J gene: TRBJ1-4; D gene: -; V gene: TRBV6-5; clone size: -; CDR3 protein: CASSRTGFEKLFF; CDR3 DNA: TGTGCCAGCAGCAGGACTGGGTTTGAAAAACTGTTTTTT
J gene: TRBJ2-1; D gene: -; V gene: TRBV19; clone size: -; CDR3 protein: CASSIRASDPEQFF; CDR3 DNA: TGTGCCAGTAGTATCCGGGCTAGCGATCCTGAGCAGTTCTTC
J gene: TRBJ2-1; D gene: -; V gene: TRBV7-6; clone size: -; CDR3 protein: CASSLEVSSDEQFF; CDR3 DNA: TGTGCCAGCAGCTTAGAGGTTAGCAGCGATGAGCAGTTCTTC
J gene: TRBJ1-1; D gene: -; V gene: TRBV2; clone size: -; CDR3 protein: CASSHGGLTNTEAFF; CDR3 DNA: TGTGCCAGCAGCCATGGGGGACTTACGAACACTGAAGCTTTCTTT
J gene: TRBJ1-6; D gene: -; V gene: TRBV5-5; clone size: -; CDR3 protein: CASSLLTENSPLHF; CDR3 DNA: TGTGCCAGCAGCTTGTTGACGGAAAATTCACCCCTCCACTTT
J gene: TRBJ1-4; D gene: -; V gene: TRBV6-6; clone size: -; CDR3 protein: CASATAGNEKLFF; CDR3 DNA: TGTGCCAGCGCAACAGCTGGGAATGAAAAACTGTTTTTT
J gene: TRBJ2-3; D gene: -; V gene: TRBV6-1; clone size: -; CDR3 protein: CASSEALRGDTQYF; CDR3 DNA: TGTGCCAGCAGTGAAGCGCTGAGGGGCGATACGCAGTATTTT
J gene: TRBJ2-1; D gene: TRBD2; V gene: TRBV5-6; clone size: -; CDR3 protein: CASSSPVTSGGPNFF; CDR3 DNA: TGTGCCAGCAGCTCACCTGTCACTAGCGGGGGGCCCAATTTCTTC
J gene: TRBJ2-7; D gene: -; V gene: TRBV11-2; clone size: -; CDR3 protein: CASSSNRGRLQQYF; CDR3 DNA: TGTGCCAGCAGCTCGAACCGGGGCCGACTCCAGCAGTACTTC
J gene: TRBJ2-5; D gene: -; V gene: TRBV5-1; clone size: -; CDR3 protein: CASRTRQVQETQYF; CDR3 DNA: TGCGCCAGTCGGACGCGACAGGTCCAAGAGACCCAGTACTTC
J gene: TRBJ2-2; D gene: -; V gene: TRBV19; clone size: -; CDR3 protein: CASSTHKNTGELFF; CDR3 DNA: TGTGCCAGTAGTACCCACAAGAACACCGGGGAGCTGTTTTTT
J gene: TRBJ2-5; D gene: -; V gene: TRBV11-2; clone size: -; CDR3 protein: CASSLGSAGLETQYF; CDR3 DNA: TGTGCCAGCAGCTTAGGTTCCGCGGGGCTCGAGACCCAGTACTTC
J gene: TRBJ2-6; D gene: TRBD1; V gene: TRBV10-3; clone size: -; CDR3 protein: CAISEQGQGAGANVLTF; CDR3 DNA: TGTGCCATCAGTGAGCAGGGACAGGGGGCTGGGGCCAACGTCCTGACTTTC
J gene: TRBJ2-1; D gene: -; V gene: TRBV5-5; clone size: -; CDR3 protein: CASSGDIWSYNEQFF; CDR3 DNA: TGTGCCAGCAGCGGGGACATCTGGAGCTACAATGAGCAGTTCTTC
J gene: TRBJ2-7; D gene: TRBD1; V gene: TRBV5-1; clone size: -; CDR3 protein: CASSGEGQGLSYEQYF; CDR3 DNA: TGCGCCAGCAGCGGGGAGGGACAGGGGCTCTCCTACGAGCAGTACTTC
J gene: TRBJ2-2; D gene: -; V gene: TRBV10-1; clone size: few; CDR3 protein: CASSATLNTGELFF; CDR3 DNA: TGCGCCAGCAGTGCGACACTCAACACCGGGGAGCTGTTTTTT
J gene: TRBJ1-3; D gene: -; V gene: TRBV4-1; clone size: -; CDR3 protein: CASSQDLGRLFGNTIYF; CDR3 DNA: TGCGCCAGCAGCCAAGATCTAGGCAGGCTATTTGGAAACACCATATATTTT
J gene: TRBJ1-1; D gene: -; V gene: TRBV30; clone size: -; CDR3 protein: CAWRSYPEGTEAFF; CDR3 DNA: TGTGCCTGGAGATCGTATCCAGAAGGCACTGAAGCTTTCTTT
J gene: TRBJ2-3; D gene: -; V gene: TRBV21-1; clone size: -; CDR3 protein: CASSKVFGVSSTDTQYF; CDR3 DNA: TGTGCCAGCAGCAAAGTATTCGGTGTTTCTAGCACAGATACGCAGTATTTT
J gene: TRBJ2-2; D gene: -; V gene: TRBV5-1; clone size: -; CDR3 protein: CASSPWGDTGELFF; CDR3 DNA: TGCGCCAGCAGCCCATGGGGGGACACCGGGGAGCTGTTTTTT
J gene: TRBJ1-5; D gene: TRBD1; V gene: TRBV6-5; clone size: -; CDR3 protein: CASSSLQGGNQPQHF; CDR3 DNA: TGTGCCAGCAGTTCCCTACAGGGGGGGAATCAGCCCCAGCATTTT
J gene: TRBJ1-3; D gene: -; V gene: TRBV6-5; clone size: -; CDR3 protein: CASSLLAGPGNTIYF; CDR3 DNA: TGTGCCAGCAGTCTCCTAGCAGGGCCTGGAAACACCATATATTTT
J gene: TRBJ1-2; D gene: TRBD1; V gene: TRBV6-5; clone size: -; CDR3 protein: CASRSTGNYGYTF; CDR3 DNA: TGTGCCAGCAGGTCGACAGGGAACTATGGCTACACCTTC
J gene: TRBJ2-2; D gene: -; V gene: TRBV29-1; clone size: -; CDR3 protein: CSVDVGHTGELFF; CDR3 DNA: TGCAGCGTTGATGTCGGACACACCGGGGAGCTGTTTTTT